Following are 16 T cell receptor beta chains from one sample sequenced in a study of cytomegalovirus exposure and HLA in healthy donors. This PCR relied on a set of 60 Vbeta primers and 13 Jbeta primers. TCRdb's copy holds only in-frame clones and misses some; the assay was immunoSEQ multiplex PCR. Seen here are about 76,000 clones, about 78% observed once, and the top ten hold roughly 8.9%. Sequenced input: PBMCs. Receptor source: a woman aged 40 to 50 in good health and CMV-seropositive.

V and J are TRBV10-3 and TRBJ2-7; a possible D gene is TRBD1 (6 bases). This CDR3 is built from 13 residues. Between the trimmed V and J ends, which lost 6 bases and 1 base, there was a span of 10 bases. Germline V lookup: CDR1 ENHRY, CDR2 SYGVKD. The CDR3 DNA sequence: TGTGCCATCAGACCAGACAGGTCCTACGAGCAGTACTTC. Protein sequence: CAIRPDRSYEQYF.

This chain joins TRBV6-1 and TRBJ1-1, with 9 positions matching TRBD1. Per germline, CDR1 MNHNS and CDR2 SASEGT. This CDR3 has 16 residues. J was trimmed by 0 bases and V by 3 bases; bases with no gene match: 5. Written as DNA, the CDR3 is TGTGCCAGCAGTGATTCCGGGACAGGGTTGAACACTGAAGCTTTCTTT. Amino acids: CASSDSGTGLNTEAFF.

The chain carries TRBV13 and TRBJ2-2; TRBD1 matches at 9 bases. The CDR3 runs to 16 residues. Germline CDR1 is PRHDT and CDR2 is FYEKMQ (reference sequence). V lost 2 bases, J lost 6 bases, and 7 bases stayed unmatched. The DNA for the CDR3 is TGTGCCAGCAGCTTAATTGGACAGGGGCACGCCGGGGAGCTGTTTTTT. Translated: CASSLIGQGHAGELFF.

CDR3 in amino acids: CASSRTGGIYNSPLHF. The CDR3 region has the DNA TGTGCCAGTAGTAGGACAGGGGGCATTTATAATTCACCCCTCCACTTT. The V and J genes are TRBV19 and TRBJ1-6, with 11 bases fitting TRBD1. With 4 bases clipped from V and 4 bases from J, the junction kept 3 bases outside the gene matches. In germline, CDR1 is LNHDA, CDR2 SQIVND (reference sequence). CDR3 length: 16 amino acids. The full variable domain, with the rest looked up from reference TRBV19 and TRBJ1-6, is DGGITQSPKYLFRKEGQNVTLSCEQNLNHDAMYWYRQDPGQGLRLIYYSQIVNDFQKGDIAEGYSVSREKKESFPLTVTSAQKNPTAFYLCASSRTGGIYNSPLHFGNGTRLTVT.

The gene calls are TRBV2 and TRBJ2-1; D not resolved. This CDR3 contains 14 residues. V lost 3 bases and J 1 base, leaving 7 bases between the germline ends. CDR1 is SNHLY and CDR2 is FYNNEI in the germline V gene. CDR3 bases: TGTGCCAGCAGTGACTCAGAATCCTACAATGAGCAGTTCTTC. Its translation is CASSDSESYNEQFF. Full variable domain (missing parts from reference TRBV2 and TRBJ2-1): EPEVTQTPSHQVTQMGQEVILRCVPISNHLYFYWYRQILGQKVEFLVSFYNNEISEKSEIFDDQFSVERPDGSNFTLKIRSTKLEDSAMYFCASSDSESYNEQFFGPGTRLTVL.

This chain uses TRBV25-1 with TRBJ1-2; 7 nucleotides match TRBD1. The length of the CDR3 is 14 residues. The V gene's germline CDR1 is MGHDK and CDR2 SYGVNS. J lost 5 bases, V lost 1 base, and 4 bases had no gene match. DNA of the CDR3: TGTGCCAGCAGTGAATCAGGGGGGCGATATGGCTACACCTTC. Encoded protein: CASSESGGRYGYTF.

This sequence joins TRBV5-1 and TRBJ2-1; D uncertain. Germline V lookup: CDR1 SGHRS, CDR2 YFSETQ. The CDR3 extends over 14 amino acids. Trimming took 8 bases from V and 0 from J, leaving 12 bases between them. This CDR3 reads CASLPQSSYNEQFF. The CDR3 DNA reads TGCGCCAGTCTCCCACAGAGCTCCTACAATGAGCAGTTCTTC.

The chain employs TRBV7-3 and TRBJ2-1; D possibly corresponds to TRBD1 (6 bases). This CDR3 has 14 amino acids. Germline V gene lookup returns CDR1 SGHTA and CDR2 FQGTGA. V lost 0 bases to trimming and J lost 7 bases, with 10 bases between them. The CDR3 DNA reads TGTGCCAGCAGCTTAACGGGGGCCAGGAATGAGCAGTTCTTC. Amino acids: CASSLTGARNEQFF.

The rearrangement joins TRBV28 to TRBJ2-1, with 7 positions matching TRBD2. CDR3 length: 21 amino acids. Losses at the gene ends were 1 base for V and 3 bases for J; bases not matched to a gene: 21. Germline loops: CDR1 MDHEN, CDR2 SYDVKM. CDR3 protein: CASSLSGRRLTPSLVYNEQFF. CDR3 in DNA: TGTGCCAGCAGTTTATCCGGGAGGAGATTAACTCCGAGCCTGGTCTACAATGAGCAGTTCTTC.

The V call is TRBV6-6, the J call TRBJ1-2; maybe TRBD1 (6 bases). From germline, CDR1 is MNHNY and CDR2 SVGAGI (reference sequence). Trimming stripped 8 bases from V and 5 bases from J, with 15 bases between. The CDR3 sequence is 13 residues long. CDR3 region: CASRTDEGYGYTF. As DNA, the CDR3 is TGTGCCAGCCGGACAGATGAGGGGTATGGCTACACCTTC.

The CDR3 DNA sequence: TGTGCCAGCAGCGAGGACTTCAACTATGGCTACACCTTC. It codes for CASSEDFNYGYTF. This chain links TRBV28 with TRBJ1-2; D ambiguous. V was cut by 6 bases and J by 2 bases, with 10 bases left in between. Looked up from germline, CDR1 is MDHEN and CDR2 is SYDVKM. The length of the CDR3 is 13 residues.

This sequence joins TRBV27 and TRBJ1-1; a weak D match, TRBD1 (5 bases). Germline CDR1 is MNHEY and CDR2 is SMNVEV (reference sequence). Trimming took off 6 bases at V and 5 bases at J, with 16 bases between the two ends. The CDR3 extends over 14 amino acids. The CDR3 is CASRTEGARTEAFF. The CDR3 DNA is TGTGCCAGCAGGACAGAAGGGGCTCGTACTGAAGCTTTCTTT.

The chain combines TRBV7-9 with TRBJ2-7, with D tentatively TRBD1 (7 bases). The CDR3 has 16 residues. Trimming removed 3 bases at V and 3 bases at J, with 18 bases between. Looked up from germline, CDR1 is SEHNR and CDR2 is FQNEAQ (reference sequence). CDR3 sequence (DNA): TGTGCCAGCAGCTTTGCCCCAGGGGGGAGAGGCTACGAGCAGTACTTC. This translates into CASSFAPGGRGYEQYF.

In its sample, this clone was seen once. This chain links TRBV6-4 with TRBJ2-1; tentative D call: TRBD2 (6 bases). V was pared by 0 bases and J by 6 bases, with 15 bases between. The CDR3 has 16 residues. Looked up from germline, CDR1 is MRHNA and CDR2 is SNTAGT. The CDR3 loop reads CASSDSGGKKGNEQFF. The CDR3 DNA is TGTGCCAGCAGTGACTCGGGGGGAAAGAAGGGCAATGAGCAGTTCTTC.

In this sample, this clone turned up a few times. The rearrangement uses TRBV28 and TRBJ1-2; D call uncertain. The CDR3 has 12 amino acids. V gave up 8 bases and J gave up 3 bases, with 10 bases separating them. The germline gives CDR1 MDHEN, CDR2 SYDVKM. CDR3 residues: CASLQSHYGYTF. CDR3 bases: TGTGCCAGCCTACAGAGCCACTATGGCTACACCTTC.

This clone showed up just a few times. V usage is TRBV6-6 and J usage is TRBJ2-1, with 8 bases lining up with TRBD2. The CDR3 contains 12 residues. CDR1 is MNHNY and CDR2 is SVGAGI in the germline V gene (reference sequence). After removal of 5 bases from V and 8 bases from J, the junction contained 2 bases not matched to a gene. DNA for the CDR3: TGTGCCAGCAGTGGCGGGGGGCATGAGCAGTTCTTC. It encodes CASSGGGHEQFF.